This paragraph covers one T cell receptor beta chain sequence. Its matching antigen is unknown. The record originates from a study of glioma-infiltrating T cells. Study observations and caveats: Very few CDR3 sequences were shared between tissue and blood. Above-expected tissue-blood divergence occurred in all gliomas, most in low-grade ones.

V was shortened by 0 bases and J by 7 bases, with 19 bases between the two germline ends. Germline lookup yields CDR1 SGHRS and CDR2 YFSETQ. The CDR3 spans 16 residues. Amplification of TCR alpha and beta CDR3 regions from RNA used iRepertoire nested multiplex PCR. For one-step reverse transcription and amplification, roughly 95-450 ng of tissue mRNA or PBMC total RNA was used. MiXCR, run by TCRdb on the multiplex PCR reads, gives a single entry per CDR3 protein. The sample records around 140,000 distinct CDR3 sequences, about 39% being singletons. The clonotype was recovered from a human donor with low-grade glioma or glioblastoma, undergoing nonglioma brain surgery, or in good health (not recorded which). This chain joins TRBV5-1 and TRBJ2-5; possibly TRBD1 for D (6 bases). The sequenced sample consisted of glioma tissue, nonneoplastic brain tissue, or PBMCs (not recorded which). CDR3 sequence: CASSLVGTPALGTQYF. The CDR3 coding sequence is TGCGCCAGCAGCTTGGTTGGGACACCAGCGTTGGGGACCCAGTACTTC.